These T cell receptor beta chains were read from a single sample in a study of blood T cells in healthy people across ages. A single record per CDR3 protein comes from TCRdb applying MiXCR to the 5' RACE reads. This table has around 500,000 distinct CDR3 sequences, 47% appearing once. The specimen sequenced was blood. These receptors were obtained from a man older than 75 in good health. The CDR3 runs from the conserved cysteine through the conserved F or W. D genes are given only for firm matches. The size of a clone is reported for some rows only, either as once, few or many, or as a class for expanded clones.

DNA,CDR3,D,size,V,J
TGCAGCGTTGAAGAAGGGTATCTGTCTCCTAATGAGCAGTTCTTC,CSVEEGYLSPNEQFF,-,few,TRBV29-1,TRBJ2-1
TGTGCCAGCAGTTACGAGAATAATTCACCCCTCCACTTT,CASSYENNSPLHF,-,many,TRBV6-6,TRBJ1-6
TGTGCCAGCAGCCCGGGGGGGCATGGCTACACCTTC,CASSPGGHGYTF,-,-,TRBV7-9,TRBJ1-2
TGTGCCAGCAGTGCAGGGGGACCTTCGGCGGAACTGTTTTTT,CASSAGGPSAELFF,TRBD1,-,TRBV12-3/TRBV12-4,TRBJ1-4
TGCGCCAGCAGCCAAGATTTCGGCACCCTCCACTTT,CASSQDFGTLHF,-,few,TRBV4-3,TRBJ1-6
TGTGCCAGCAGCCCGGCGCGCACTAACGAGCAGTACTTC,CASSPARTNEQYF,-,-,TRBV7-2,TRBJ2-7
TGCAGTGCCCTTCCCAGCGCGGACTCTGGGGCCAACGTCCTGACTTTC,CSALPSADSGANVLTF,-,-,TRBV20-1,TRBJ2-6
TGTGCCAGCAGCTCGGGGATAGCCACAGATACGCAGTATTTT,CASSSGIATDTQYF,-,-,TRBV7-2,TRBJ2-3
TGTGCCAGCAGCTTGACCTATACTAGCGGCAACAATGAGCAGTTCTTC,CASSLTYTSGNNEQFF,TRBD2,-,TRBV5-6,TRBJ2-1
TGTGCCAGCAGCTTAGCGAGGGGAGTGTACAATGAGCAGTTCTTC,CASSLARGVYNEQFF,-,-,TRBV7-2,TRBJ2-1
TGTGCCAGCAGGGGGACTAGCGGCACAGATACGCAGTATTTT,CASRGTSGTDTQYF,TRBD2,-,TRBV7-2,TRBJ2-3
TGCGCCAGCAGGGGGGGACAGGGGGCGGATAAAGCTTTCTTT,CASRGGQGADKAFF,TRBD1,-,TRBV10-2,TRBJ1-1
TGCGCCAGCAGCTTGGAGGCTTCCAGGGACACTGAAGCTTTCTTT,CASSLEASRDTEAFF,-,few,TRBV5-1,TRBJ1-1
TGCAGTGGCAGCATGAACACTGAAGCTTTCTTT,CSGSMNTEAFF,-,-,TRBV20-1,TRBJ1-1
TGTGCCAGCAGCCAAGTTCACGGGCAGACCCTTACCTACGAGCAGTACTTC,CASSQVHGQTLTYEQYF,-,-,TRBV4-2,TRBJ2-7
TGTGCCAGCACCCGACTGGCAACTAATGAAAAACTGTTTTTT,CASTRLATNEKLFF,-,few,TRBV7-2,TRBJ1-4
TGTGCCAGCAGCTTAGGGTCTTTGGCAGGCAGCGTTGGCTATGGCTACACCTTC,CASSLGSLAGSVGYGYTF,-,-,TRBV7-2,TRBJ1-2
TGTGCCAGCAGCTTAGCGCCGGAGAGGAACACTGAAGCTTTCTTT,CASSLAPERNTEAFF,-,-,TRBV7-2,TRBJ1-1
TGCGCCAGCAGCTTCCGGACAGGGGACTTAGCGGGATTTCCCTACAATGAGCAGTTCTTC,CASSFRTGDLAGFPYNEQFF,-,few,TRBV5-1,TRBJ2-1
TGCAGTGCCAGGAGTGGTAGCGGGAGTACAGATACGCAGTATTTT,CSARSGSGSTDTQYF,TRBD2,once,TRBV20-1,TRBJ2-3
TGTGCCAGCAGCTCACAGGCGCACTATGGCTACACCTTC,CASSSQAHYGYTF,-,few,TRBV5-6,TRBJ1-2
TGTGCCAGCAGCTTTGAGGAGGTCATACCAGATACGCAGTATTTT,CASSFEEVIPDTQYF,-,many,TRBV7-9,TRBJ2-3
TGTGCCAGCAGCCCCCTCGGGACAGGGAACAAGGAGCAGTTCTTC,CASSPLGTGNKEQFF,TRBD1,-,TRBV7-3,TRBJ2-1
TGTGCCAGCAGCCAGACTAGCGGGTACCAAGAGACCCAGTACTTC,CASSQTSGYQETQYF,TRBD2,many,TRBV6-6,TRBJ2-5
TGTGCCAGCAGCTGGTGGGACAGGGGCGGGGATACGCAGTATTTT,CASSWWDRGGDTQYF,TRBD1,-,TRBV7-2,TRBJ2-3
TGTGCCAGCAGTTCGCTGACGACCTACGAGCAGTACTTC,CASSSLTTYEQYF,-,once,TRBV28,TRBJ2-7
TGTGCCTGGAGTGCAGGGATCACACCCCTCCACTTT,CAWSAGITPLHF,-,-,TRBV30,TRBJ1-6
TGCAGCGTTGAAGGCCGAGGGGGGGGCGGCACAGATACGCAGTATTTT,CSVEGRGGGGTDTQYF,-,few,TRBV29-1,TRBJ2-3
TGTGCCAGCAGCTCCCGGGACAGGGGACTAGCGTGGTCCTACAATGAGCAGTTCTTC,CASSSRDRGLAWSYNEQFF,-,few,TRBV9,TRBJ2-1
TGTGCCAGCAGTTATTTGGCAGGGTTGTATCAGCCCCAGCATTTT,CASSYLAGLYQPQHF,-,-,TRBV6-2/TRBV6-3,TRBJ1-5
TGCAGTGCTAGGGGTAGGGGGTGGACAGGTACGCAGTATTTT,CSARGRGWTGTQYF,TRBD1,-,TRBV20-1,TRBJ2-3
TGTGCCATCAGCGACGGACCGACCGGGTCCAACGTCCTGACTTTC,CAISDGPTGSNVLTF,-,-,TRBV10-3,TRBJ2-6
TGTGCCAGCAGCGTAGGTTGGGGGAGCTATGAGCAGTTCTTC,CASSVGWGSYEQFF,-,-,TRBV7-2,TRBJ2-1
TGTGCCATCAGCGTGAACACAGGGGCCTTCTACAATGAGCAGTTCTTC,CAISVNTGAFYNEQFF,TRBD1,-,TRBV7-9,TRBJ2-1
TGTGCCAGCAGTTTAGGCGGGGGGTCGCCAGATACGCAGTATTTT,CASSLGGGSPDTQYF,TRBD2,-,TRBV12-3/TRBV12-4,TRBJ2-3
TGTGCCATCAGTGACGGTCAGGGGTTCTACGAGCAGTACTTC,CAISDGQGFYEQYF,-,-,TRBV10-3,TRBJ2-7
TGCGCCAGCAGCTGGGGGGGAGTAGATGAGCAGTTCTTC,CASSWGGVDEQFF,TRBD2,-,TRBV5-1,TRBJ2-1
TGTGCCAGCAGCCCCGGGTCGTCGAACACTGAAGCTTTCTTT,CASSPGSSNTEAFF,-,few,TRBV7-9,TRBJ1-1
TGTGCCAGCAGCCAAGATCGGGACACCAACTACGAGCAGTACTTC,CASSQDRDTNYEQYF,-,-,TRBV4-2,TRBJ2-7
TGTGCCAGCAGCCCAGTTTCGCGGGGGTCCTATGGCTACACCTTC,CASSPVSRGSYGYTF,-,-,TRBV7-2,TRBJ1-2
TGTGCCAGCAGCGTAGCCGGACAGTTGAACACTGAAGCTTTCTTT,CASSVAGQLNTEAFF,-,-,TRBV9,TRBJ1-1
TGTGTCAGCAGCCGAACTCCAGGGGGCGCAGGGAATTCACCCCTCCACTTT,CVSSRTPGGAGNSPLHF,TRBD1,once,TRBV4-2,TRBJ1-6
TGCAGCGTTGAAGGGACAGGAAGTACCTACGAGCAGTACTTC,CSVEGTGSTYEQYF,TRBD1,-,TRBV29-1,TRBJ2-7
TGCAGTGCCAAGACAGCAAACAATCAGCCCCAGCATTTT,CSAKTANNQPQHF,-,few,TRBV20-1,TRBJ1-5
TGCAGTGTTCCGGGGACAGGGGGGAACACTGAAGCTTTCTTT,CSVPGTGGNTEAFF,TRBD1,-,TRBV20-1,TRBJ1-1
TGCAGTGCTAGTTTTGGTGGGGACTACAATGAGCAGTTCTTC,CSASFGGDYNEQFF,-,-,TRBV20-1,TRBJ2-1
TGTGCCAGCAGCCAACATCGCACAGCAAATACGCAGTATTTT,CASSQHRTANTQYF,-,many,TRBV14,TRBJ2-3
TGTGCCAGCAGCCCGAGCACTACAGGGGTTGCTGGCTACACCTTC,CASSPSTTGVAGYTF,TRBD1,-,TRBV4-2,TRBJ1-2
TGCAGTGTTGAAGGCCTGAGAAACGCGAGCTATGGCTACACCTTC,CSVEGLRNASYGYTF,-,once,TRBV29-1,TRBJ1-2
TGTGCCAGCAGTTACTCCCGGGGGCCTGAAGCTTTCTTT,CASSYSRGPEAFF,-,many,TRBV6-5,TRBJ1-1